There are many counts of the clone carrying this T cell receptor beta chain. Its antigen is not identified. V lost 6 bases, J lost 5 bases, and 12 bases stayed unmatched. From germline, CDR1 is MDHEN and CDR2 SYDVKM. This CDR3 has 16 amino acids. By 5'RACE template switching, TCR cDNA was produced, with a universal primer site and UMIs added in the process. TCRdb itself ran the 5' RACE reads through MiXCR, one entry per CDR3 protein. Of roughly 340,000 distinct CDR3 sequences listed, approximately 9% are singletons. This entry comes from a study of T cells after yellow fever vaccination. Whole-study findings and limits: Clonotypes found in both CD4 and CD8 compartments made up a small share. Contamination by abundant bulk-population clonotypes could be present in FACS-sorted repertoires.

The rearrangement joins TRBV28 to TRBJ2-2, with TRBD1 identical over 7 bases. Sequenced material: PBMCs, taken on the day of the first yellow fever vaccination. The TCR originated in a man aged 18 to 30 who received the YFV17D yellow fever vaccine. CDR3 nucleotide sequence: TGTGCCAGCAGCAAAACCCAGACAGGGAGAACCGGGGAGCTGTTTTTT. Amino acid sequence: CASSKTQTGRTGELFF.